Shown below are 18 T cell receptor beta chains from a single sample sequenced in a study of long-term antiretroviral therapy in people with HIV. immunoSEQ v3.0 was run at survey level. Measured with immunoSEQ multiplex PCR; TCRdb has only the in-frame clones, and not every one. There are 34,000 or so clones in the sample; 65% to 90% occur only once, and approximately 4.4% lies in the top ten. Here the sequenced sample was unsorted PBMCs, taken about 3.4 years after starting antiretroviral therapy. The receptors shown here come from a man aged 18-30 years with HIV.

This clone was seen once. The CDR3 here is CASSYDGSYGYTF. The DNA for the CDR3 is TGTGCCAGCAGTTACGACGGCAGCTATGGCTACACCTTC. This sequence joins TRBV6-6 and TRBJ1-2; no clear D gene. The CDR3 runs 13 residues. V was shortened by 2 bases and J by 4 bases, with 8 bases between the two germline ends. Germline assignment: CDR1 MNHNY and CDR2 SVGAGI (reference sequence).

This clone was seen a few times. The V call is TRBV19, the J call TRBJ2-7; D may match TRBD1 or TRBD2 (6 bases each). V lost 3 bases to trimming and J lost 5 bases, with 17 bases between them. The CDR3 is made up of 15 amino acids. Germline loops: CDR1 LNHDA, CDR2 SQIVND (reference sequence). CDR3 region: CASSMGGSGRDEQYF. The CDR3, as DNA: TGTGCCAGTAGTATGGGGGGCTCCGGGAGAGACGAGCAGTACTTC. The complete variable domain, with remaining parts taken from reference TRBV19 and TRBJ2-7, reads DGGITQSPKYLFRKEGQNVTLSCEQNLNHDAMYWYRQDPGQGLRLIYYSQIVNDFQKGDIAEGYSVSREKKESFPLTVTSAQKNPTAFYLCASSMGGSGRDEQYFGPGTRLTVT.

This chain links TRBV5-4 with TRBJ2-7; a weak D match, TRBD2 (6 bases). Germline CDR1 SGHNT, CDR2 YYREEE (reference sequence). The V end lost 3 bases, the J end lost 5 bases, and 12 bases lay between the germline ends. The CDR3 covers 13 residues. The CDR3 is CASSWRGTDEQYF. The CDR3 region has the DNA TGTGCCAGCAGCTGGAGGGGAACAGACGAGCAGTACTTC.

The gene calls are TRBV6-1 and TRBJ2-1, with 9 bases identical to TRBD1. V trimming: 0 bases; J trimming: 6 bases; junction bases outside the gene matches: 3. Germline lookup yields CDR1 MNHNS and CDR2 SASEGT. The CDR3 contains 15 residues. The CDR3 region has the DNA TGTGCCAGCAGTGAAGCCCACAGGGGGCCCAATGAGCAGTTCTTC. Protein sequence: CASSEAHRGPNEQFF.

The genes are TRBV9 and TRBJ2-1, with D perhaps TRBD2 (5 bases). The length of the CDR3 is 14 residues. Germline CDR1 is SGDLS and CDR2 is YYNGEE. The V gene lost 2 bases and the J gene lost 8 bases, with 14 bases spanning the gap. The CDR3 protein is CASSVSGSEDEQFF. Written as DNA, the CDR3 is TGTGCCAGCAGCGTCAGTGGGAGTGAGGATGAGCAGTTCTTC.

The chain employs TRBV4-1 and TRBJ2-7; TRBD2 matches 9 bases. CDR1 and CDR2 (germline): MGHRA, YSYEKL. V lost 1 base to trimming and J lost 5 bases; unmatched junction nucleotides: 6. The CDR3 is made up of 15 amino acids. The CDR3 sequence is CASSQGLAGLDEQYF. CDR3 in DNA: TGCGCCAGCAGCCAAGGCCTAGCGGGGCTCGACGAGCAGTACTTC.

This clone was seen once. The chain is built from TRBV14 and TRBJ1-1; D is uncertain. The V end was cut by 4 bases, the J end by 0 bases, with 6 bases between. This CDR3 has 13 amino acids. CDR1 and CDR2 from the germline V gene are SGHDN and FVKESK. DNA for the CDR3: TGTGCCAGCAGCCCTTGGCTGAACACTGAAGCTTTCTTT. It codes for CASSPWLNTEAFF.

This clone has only a few counts. This chain joins TRBV14 and TRBJ2-2; the D is unclear. Between the trimmed V and J ends, which lost 3 bases and 4 bases, there was a span of 6 bases. CDR1 and CDR2 (germline): SGHDN, FVKESK. There are 13 residues in the CDR3. The DNA for the CDR3 is TGTGCCAGCAGCCATCGCGGCACCGGGGAGCTGTTTTTT. Its translation: CASSHRGTGELFF.

The rearrangement uses TRBV9 and TRBJ1-5, with 7 bases identical to TRBD1. Germline CDR1 is SGDLS and CDR2 is YYNGEE. Germline trimming cut 4 bases from V and 4 bases from J; bases unmatched to any gene: 8. The CDR3 covers 15 residues. The DNA of the CDR3 is TGTGCCAGCAGCCCAAGCCAGGGGGGTAATCAGCCCCAGCATTTT. It is translated as CASSPSQGGNQPQHF.

The chain employs TRBV11-2 and TRBJ2-7, with a possible D match to TRBD1 (6 bases). The CDR3 covers 13 residues. Germline V gives CDR1 SGHAT, CDR2 FQNNGV. V gave up 10 bases and J gave up 2 bases, with 15 bases separating them. The CDR3: CATAGTIAYEQYF. CDR3 coding DNA: TGTGCCACTGCCGGGACAATTGCCTACGAGCAGTACTTC.

This chain links TRBV11-2 with TRBJ1-1; D uncertain. The CDR3 runs to 11 residues. Germline CDR1 is SGHAT and CDR2 is FQNNGV. Trimming removed 5 bases at V and 8 bases at J, with 9 bases between. The CDR3 region is CASSHIEEAFF. The CDR3 bases are TGTGCCAGCAGCCATATTGAAGAAGCTTTCTTT.

The chain combines TRBV10-2 with TRBJ2-2, with D tentatively TRBD1 or TRBD2 (5 bases each). V was shortened by 2 bases and J by 7 bases, with 17 bases between the two germline ends. The CDR3 is made up of 16 amino acids. Germline lookup yields CDR1 WSHSY and CDR2 SAAADI. CDR3 DNA: TGCGCCAGCAGTGAGGACGGGACGAGGGGTTTCGGGGAGCTGTTTTTT. It specifies CASSEDGTRGFGELFF.

V and J are TRBV5-1 and TRBJ2-7; TRBD1 aligns across 9 bases. Germline V gene sequence: CDR1 SGHRS, CDR2 YFSETQ. Losses at the gene ends were 4 bases for V and 4 bases for J; bases not matched to a gene: 6. The CDR3 runs to 14 residues. The CDR3 region has the DNA TGCGCCAGCAGCAGAACAGGGGGCGGTTACGAGCAGTACTTC. Protein: CASSRTGGGYEQYF.

The chain joins TRBV5-1 to TRBJ1-4, with 7 positions matching TRBD1. J gave up 3 bases and V 4 bases, and 9 bases lay outside the gene matches. CDR1 and CDR2 from the germline V gene are SGHRS and YFSETQ. This CDR3 has 16 amino acids. For the CDR3, the DNA is TGCGCCAGCAGCGCGGGGACAGCGATAGCTAATGAAAAACTGTTTTTT. It is translated as CASSAGTAIANEKLFF.

This chain links TRBV28 with TRBJ1-5; 8 bases fit TRBD1. CDR1 is MDHEN, CDR2 SYDVKM, per germline. J was trimmed by 6 bases and V by 6 bases; bases with no gene match: 7. This CDR3 is built from 14 residues. Written as DNA, the CDR3 is TGTGCCAGCAGGCCTCAGGGGGCGGGTCAGCCCCAGCATTTT. It encodes CASRPQGAGQPQHF.

The V and J genes are TRBV6-5 and TRBJ2-1, with a possible D match to TRBD2 (5 bases). CDR1 and CDR2 (germline): MNHEY, SVGAGI. V lost 2 bases to trimming and J lost 8 bases, with 10 bases between them. CDR3 size: 13 residues. The CDR3 DNA reads as TGTGCCAGCAGTTACGTCCGGGAATATGAGCAGTTCTTC. It is translated as CASSYVREYEQFF.

The chain uses TRBV12-2 and TRBJ1-2. TRBV12-2 is noted as a pseudogene. The CDR3 is 15 amino acids. The chain's CDR3 is CASRLIERRYYGYTF. Here the CDR3 DNA reads TGTGCAAGTCGCTTAATCGAAAGGAGGTACTATGGCTACACCTTC.

The chain employs TRBV5-1 and TRBJ1-6, with TRBD1 as a possible D gene (5 bases). V lost 0 bases to trimming and J lost 9 bases, with 7 bases between them. This CDR3 contains 13 residues. The germline gives CDR1 SGHRS, CDR2 YFSETQ. The CDR3 loop reads CASSLEDTSPLHF. The CDR3 nucleotides are TGCGCCAGCAGCTTGGAGGACACTTCACCCCTCCACTTT.